Listed below are T cell receptor beta chains from one sample, sequenced in a study of lymphopenia after photon versus proton radiotherapy. The assay was immunoSEQ multiplex PCR, and TCRdb's table has in-frame clones only and misses some. Of tens of thousands of clones listed, around 80% are singletons. The sequences come from peripheral blood, collected from a patient treated with proton-based radiotherapy. Receptors originate from a man aged 60 to 69 with pancreatic cancer. Each CDR3 is given with its conserved first and last residue. Fields, in order: V gene, D gene, J gene, clone size, CDR3 DNA, CDR3 protein. D genes are given only for firm matches. The listing skips clone size in some rows; elsewhere it reads once, few, many or a size class.

V: TRBV18; D: TRBD1; J: TRBJ2-7; size: few; DNA: TGTGCCAGCTCATCCGACAGGGTCGAGCAGTACTTC; CDR3: CASSSDRVEQYF
V: TRBV7-3; D: TRBD2; J: TRBJ2-1; size: -; DNA: TGTGCCAGCAGCTTAGGACTAGCGGGGCCCAATGAGCAGTTCTTC; CDR3: CASSLGLAGPNEQFF
V: TRBV28; D: -; J: TRBJ1-4; size: once; DNA: TGTGCCAGCAGCTCTAGGACGGCCCGTGGCGATGAAAAACTGTTTTTT; CDR3: CASSSRTARGDEKLFF
V: TRBV5-4; D: -; J: TRBJ2-1; size: -; DNA: TGTGCCAGCAGTCCCTCACGGGGCTCCTACAATGAGCAGTTCTTC; CDR3: CASSPSRGSYNEQFF
V: TRBV5-1; D: TRBD1; J: TRBJ2-5; size: once; DNA: TGCGCCAGCAGCTTGGGGACAGGGTTGGGTCAAGAGACCCAGTACTTC; CDR3: CASSLGTGLGQETQYF
V: TRBV28; D: -; J: TRBJ2-7; size: once; DNA: TGTGCCAGCAGGGGTCTTAGGAGCACCTACGAGCAGTACTTC; CDR3: CASRGLRSTYEQYF
V: TRBV5-5; D: -; J: TRBJ2-7; size: -; DNA: TGTGCCAGCAGCTTGGCAGGGGCAGGGTTCGCGCTACGGCAGTACTTC; CDR3: CASSLAGAGFALRQYF
V: TRBV5-1; D: TRBD2; J: TRBJ2-6; size: -; DNA: TGCGCCAGCAGCTTGGGACTAGCGGGAGGACCTCTTCGCTCTGGGGCCAACGTCCTGACTTTC; CDR3: CASSLGLAGGPLRSGANVLTF
V: TRBV27; D: -; J: TRBJ2-2; size: -; DNA: TGTGCCAGCAGTCCCTCCGTGTGGACCGGGGAGCTGTTTTTT; CDR3: CASSPSVWTGELFF
V: TRBV4-3; D: -; J: TRBJ1-2; size: -; DNA: TGCGCCAGCAGCCAAGGTGACAGGAGCAACTATGGCTACACCTTC; CDR3: CASSQGDRSNYGYTF
V: TRBV6-5; D: -; J: TRBJ1-5; size: -; DNA: TGTGCCAGCAAAACAGCCATCAATCAGCCCCAGCATTTT; CDR3: CASKTAINQPQHF
V: TRBV6-6; D: -; J: TRBJ1-2; size: -; DNA: TGTGCCAGCAGTCGGGCTTATGGCTACACCTTC; CDR3: CASSRAYGYTF